Described below is a single TCR beta chain sequence and its context. What it binds is unknown. This sample was taken from a study of graft-versus-host responses after intestinal transplantation. Study-wide context: Each recipient received anti-thymocyte globulin induction, then tacrolimus and steroids for 3 to 4 years.

The V end was cut by 6 bases, the J end by 3 bases, with 18 bases between. Per the germline V gene, CDR1 is SNHLY and CDR2 is FYNNEI. The length of the CDR3 is 15 residues. Libraries were prepared by immunoSEQ multiplex PCR; TCRdb keeps only in-frame clonotypes and omits some of them. The sample has around 100,000 clones, roughly nine tenths seen once. Study results and limitations: An association linked early post-transplant HvG declines with peak circulating GvH clone levels.

This chain links TRBV2 with TRBJ2-7; D possibly uses TRBD1 or TRBD2 (5 bases each). The receptor was isolated from a human donor who received an intestinal transplant. Sequences were derived from unstimulated CD4+ T cells sorted from spleen or lymph node cells, sampled before intestinal transplant. The CDR3 sequence is CASSLQSRDGYEQYF. CDR3 DNA sequence: TGTGCCAGCAGCCTTCAATCCCGGGACGGCTACGAGCAGTACTTC.